This is a list of T cell receptor beta chains from one sample in a study of identical twins. TCRdb re-analysed the 5' RACE reads in MiXCR, keeping a single row per CDR3 protein. This table holds hundreds of thousands of distinct CDR3 sequences, roughly an eighth found once. The sequenced sample consisted of memory (CD45RO+) T cells sorted from blood. The receptors stem from a woman between 18 and 29 years old in good health. The CDR3 runs from the conserved cysteine through the conserved F or W. D genes are given only for firm matches. Size tells how often a clone was seen (once, few, many) or the class of an expanded clone, and some rows leave it out.

V gene,D gene,J gene,clone size,CDR3 protein,CDR3 DNA
TRBV20-1,.,TRBJ1-2,.,CSAGDWWGSGGYTF,TGCAGTGCTGGGGATTGGTGGGGGAGTGGTGGCTACACCTTC
TRBV9,.,TRBJ2-5,few,CASSVDPVGKETQYF,TGTGCCAGCAGCGTAGATCCGGTCGGGAAAGAGACCCAGTACTTC
TRBV7-9,TRBD2,TRBJ2-3,.,CASSRTLAGERDTQYF,TGTGCCAGCAGCCGTACTCTAGCGGGAGAAAGGGATACGCAGTATTTT
TRBV6-2/TRBV6-3,.,TRBJ2-7,many,CASSYSDNSYEQYF,TGTGCCAGCAGTTACTCGGACAACTCCTACGAGCAGTACTTC
TRBV7-9,.,TRBJ2-1,.,CASSLLRFGASPDEQFF,TGTGCCAGCAGCTTATTACGATTTGGGGCTAGCCCTGATGAGCAGTTCTTC
TRBV20-1,TRBD2,TRBJ2-1,.,CSAREVERGFYEQFF,TGCAGTGCTAGAGAGGTCGAGCGGGGGTTCTATGAGCAGTTCTTC
TRBV2,TRBD1,TRBJ2-3,few,CASRDRGDTQYF,TGTGCCAGCCGGGACAGGGGTGATACGCAGTATTTT
TRBV29-1,.,TRBJ1-1,.,CSVARENTEAFF,TGCAGCGTTGCTCGGGAGAACACTGAAGCTTTCTTT
TRBV3-1,.,TRBJ2-1,many,CASSQVAIADNNEQFF,TGTGCCAGCAGCCAAGTTGCGATAGCGGATAACAATGAGCAGTTCTTC
TRBV6-1,TRBD1,TRBJ1-1,.,CASRIDRATEAFF,TGTGCCAGCAGGATCGACAGGGCCACTGAAGCTTTCTTT
TRBV25-1,.,TRBJ2-3,few,CASSEGLHTDTQYF,TGTGCCAGCAGCGAAGGGCTTCACACAGATACGCAGTATTTT
TRBV7-2,.,TRBJ1-6,few,CASSLVRGRPLHF,TGTGCCAGCAGCTTAGTGCGGGGAAGACCCCTCCACTTT
TRBV24-1,.,TRBJ2-1,few,CATSDLGNEQFF,TGTGCCACCAGTGATTTGGGCAATGAGCAGTTCTTC
TRBV12-3/TRBV12-4,TRBD1,TRBJ2-3,.,CASRKQGASTDTQYF,TGTGCCAGCAGGAAACAGGGGGCTAGCACAGATACGCAGTATTTT
TRBV5-5,.,TRBJ1-2,.,CASSQRTNYGYTF,TGTGCCAGCAGCCAACGGACTAACTATGGCTACACCTTC
TRBV3-1,.,TRBJ2-3,.,CASSQQEGTDTQYF,TGTGCCAGCAGCCAACAGGAGGGAACAGATACGCAGTATTTT
TRBV20-1,TRBD2,TRBJ2-1,few,CSANTGGNEQFF,TGCAGTGCTAATACCGGGGGGAATGAGCAGTTCTTC
TRBV11-2,.,TRBJ1-1,.,CASSLDHGTEAFF,TGTGCCAGCAGCTTAGATCATGGCACTGAAGCTTTCTTT
TRBV20-1,TRBD2,TRBJ2-5,.,CSAKIAGGGWQETQYF,TGCAGTGCTAAAATAGCGGGAGGGGGTTGGCAAGAGACCCAGTACTTC
TRBV20-1,.,TRBJ1-2,.,CSAQIDYGYTF,TGCAGTGCCCAAATTGACTATGGCTACACCTTC
TRBV29-1,.,TRBJ1-1,.,CSVGRGDDTEAFF,TGCAGCGTTGGACGGGGGGATGACACTGAAGCTTTCTTT
TRBV2,.,TRBJ2-3,many,CASSPDEGGYTDTQYF,TGTGCCAGCAGTCCTGATGAGGGCGGATACACAGATACGCAGTATTTT
TRBV29-1,TRBD2,TRBJ2-7,few,CSTSSGLAGYEQYF,TGCAGCACCTCCTCTGGGCTAGCGGGATACGAGCAGTACTTC
TRBV20-1,.,TRBJ2-5,few,CSASRAQETQYF,TGCAGTGCTAGCAGGGCCCAAGAGACCCAGTACTTC
TRBV6-1,.,TRBJ1-1,few,CASSEPPNWTMRTEAFF,TGTGCCAGCAGTGAACCTCCTAATTGGACCATGCGGACTGAAGCTTTCTTT
TRBV11-3,TRBD1,TRBJ2-7,few,CASSLSQGEWREQYF,TGTGCCAGCAGCTTGTCTCAGGGGGAGTGGCGCGAGCAGTACTTC
TRBV7-3,TRBD1,TRBJ1-6,many,CASSSGTVNSPLHF,TGTGCTAGCAGCTCCGGGACAGTGAATTCACCCCTCCACTTT
TRBV20-1,TRBD2,TRBJ2-1,few,CSALETSGSKEYEQFF,TGCAGTGCCCTCGAGACTAGCGGGAGTAAGGAATATGAGCAGTTCTTC
TRBV20-1,.,TRBJ2-5,many,CSARDRGAQMETQYF,TGCAGTGCTAGAGATCGGGGGGCGCAAATGGAGACCCAGTACTTC
TRBV6-2/TRBV6-3,.,TRBJ2-1,many,CASRTDSYNEQFF,TGTGCCAGCAGGACAGACTCCTACAATGAGCAGTTCTTC
TRBV20-1,.,TRBJ2-3,few,CSARIIDTQYF,TGCAGTGCTAGAATAATAGATACGCAGTATTTT
TRBV4-3,.,TRBJ2-1,few,CASSQAMEASSYNEQFF,TGCGCCAGCAGCCAAGCCATGGAGGCGAGCTCCTACAATGAGCAGTTCTTC
TRBV5-1,.,TRBJ2-3,few,CASSLDGPADTQYF,TGCGCCAGCAGCTTGGACGGGCCGGCAGATACGCAGTATTTT
TRBV20-1,TRBD2,TRBJ2-1,.,CSPTSGIGNEQFF,TGCAGCCCAACTAGCGGGATAGGCAATGAGCAGTTCTTC
TRBV12-3/TRBV12-4,.,TRBJ2-2,.,CASSPLGELFF,TGTGCCAGCAGTCCCCTGGGGGAGCTGTTTTTT
TRBV20-1,.,TRBJ2-4,.,CSAIGILAKNIQYF,TGCAGTGCTATAGGAATTCTAGCCAAAAACATTCAGTACTTC
TRBV5-6,.,TRBJ2-5,.,CASSPEPTGPLETQYF,TGTGCCAGCAGCCCGGAACCTACCGGACCCTTAGAGACCCAGTACTTC
TRBV5-1,.,TRBJ2-6,many,CASSSKGQSALSGANVLTF,TGCGCCAGCAGCTCAAAGGGCCAATCTGCTCTTTCCGGGGCCAACGTCCTGACTTTC
TRBV20-1,.,TRBJ1-2,.,CSATRPREGGYTF,TGCAGTGCTACACGGCCCCGAGAGGGTGGCTACACCTTC
TRBV30,TRBD1,TRBJ2-4,.,CAWSRDSRSMNIQYF,TGTGCCTGGAGTCGGGACAGCCGTTCGATGAACATTCAGTACTTC
TRBV18,.,TRBJ1-6,.,CASSGGAGAAYNSPLHF,TGTGCCAGCTCAGGCGGCGCAGGGGCAGCCTATAATTCACCCCTCCACTTT
TRBV4-2,.,TRBJ2-7,once,CASGWGGTHTYEQYF,TGTGCCAGCGGGTGGGGCGGGACCCACACCTACGAGCAGTACTTC
TRBV5-1,TRBD2,TRBJ2-7,few,CASSLFGRGLGTSGTEQYF,TGCGCCAGCAGCTTGTTTGGCAGGGGGCTAGGTACTAGCGGGACCGAGCAGTACTTC
TRBV12-3/TRBV12-4,.,TRBJ2-5,many,CASSFDLHRVTQYF,TGTGCCAGCAGTTTCGACTTGCACCGGGTGACCCAGTACTTC
TRBV20-1,.,TRBJ2-7,.,CSARDPGHLYEQYF,TGCAGTGCTAGAGATCCGGGACACCTCTACGAGCAGTACTTC
TRBV29-1,TRBD2,TRBJ2-3,few,CSVELAGDPHLLDTQYF,TGCAGCGTTGAGCTAGCGGGAGATCCCCATCTCTTGGATACGCAGTATTTT
TRBV5-1,.,TRBJ2-2,few,CASSPENTDRAGELFF,TGCGCCAGCAGCCCCGAGAACACAGATCGGGCCGGGGAGCTGTTTTTT